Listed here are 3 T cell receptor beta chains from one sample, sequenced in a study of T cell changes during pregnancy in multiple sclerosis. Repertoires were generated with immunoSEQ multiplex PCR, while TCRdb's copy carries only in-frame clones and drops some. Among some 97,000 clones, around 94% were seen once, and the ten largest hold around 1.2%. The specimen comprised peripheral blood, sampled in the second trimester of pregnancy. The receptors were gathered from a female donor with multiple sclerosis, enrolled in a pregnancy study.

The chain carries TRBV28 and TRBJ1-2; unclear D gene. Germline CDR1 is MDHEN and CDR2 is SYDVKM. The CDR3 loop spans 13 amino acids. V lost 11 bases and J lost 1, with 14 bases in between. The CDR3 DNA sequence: TGTGCCTCTAGGTCCGCGGGTAACTATGGCTACACCTTC. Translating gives CASRSAGNYGYTF.

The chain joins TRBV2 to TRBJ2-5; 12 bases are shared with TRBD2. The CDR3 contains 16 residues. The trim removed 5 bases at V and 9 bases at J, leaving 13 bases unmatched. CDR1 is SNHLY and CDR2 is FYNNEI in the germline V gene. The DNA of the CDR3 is TGTGCCAGCAGTCTACTGACTAGCGGGGGCGATCCCGCCCAGTACTTC. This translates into CASSLLTSGGDPAQYF.

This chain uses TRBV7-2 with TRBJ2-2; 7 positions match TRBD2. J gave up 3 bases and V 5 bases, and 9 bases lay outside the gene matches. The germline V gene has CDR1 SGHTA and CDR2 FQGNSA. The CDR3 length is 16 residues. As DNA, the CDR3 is TGTGCCAGCAGCCTCCAGGCAGGGAGGGACACCGGGGAGCTGTTTTTT. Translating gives CASSLQAGRDTGELFF.